The 2 T cell receptor beta chains below were found in one sample sequenced in a study of T-cell reconstitution after alpha-beta-depleted transplantation in children. TCRbeta library construction was performed incorporating unique molecular identifiers. Each CDR3 protein is one row after TCRdb ran MiXCR on the PCR reads. The sample carries about 200,000 distinct CDR3 sequences, roughly a sixth recorded once. Sequences were derived from PBMCs, mostly from graft donor cells, sampled 360 days after TCRalphabeta/CD19-depleted stem cell transplant. The receptor source for this set is a male patient between 2 and 10 years old who had a stem cell transplant for acute lymphoblastic leukemia, so the T cells may come from the graft donor.

The chain employs TRBV20-1 and TRBJ2-2; the D gene could be TRBD1 or TRBD2 (6 bases each). V dropped 0 bases and J dropped 2 bases, with 22 bases sitting between them. Germline loops: CDR1 DFQATT, CDR2 SNEGSKA (reference sequence). This CDR3 has 19 amino acids. CDR3 protein: CSARDKRGRLTRNTGELFF. The CDR3 DNA is TGCAGTGCTAGAGATAAGAGGGGGAGGCTAACCCGTAACACCGGGGAGCTGTTTTTT.

The chain joins TRBV11-1 to TRBJ1-3; the D is unclear. Germline V gene lookup returns CDR1 SGHAT and CDR2 FQDESV (reference sequence). The ends were cut back, 3 bases at V and 0 bases at J, with 15 bases in the middle. CDR3 length: 17 amino acids. CDR3 sequence reads: CASSFQPPGSSGNTIYF. Written as DNA, the CDR3 is TGTGCCAGCAGCTTTCAACCCCCTGGGAGCTCTGGAAACACCATATATTTT.